A selection of T cell receptor beta chains follows, all from one sample in a study of T cells after yellow fever vaccination. MiXCR, applied by TCRdb to the 5' RACE reads, yields one record per CDR3 protein. This table holds approximately 300,000 distinct CDR3 sequences, roughly a tenth found once. The sequencing used CD4+ T cells sorted from PBMCs, collected 45 days after the yellow fever booster vaccination. Receptor source: a man younger than 30 who received the YFV17D yellow fever vaccine. The CDR3 runs from the conserved cysteine through the conserved F or W. Each record gives: D gene, clone size, J gene, V gene, CDR3 protein, CDR3 DNA. A D gene is named only where the DNA matches it firmly. Rows give clone size only sometimes, using once, few, many, or a class for an expanded clone.

d_call: NA
clone_size: NA
j_call: TRBJ1-2
v_call: TRBV9
cdr3_aa: CASSVGRQGGGYTF
cdr3_nt: TGTGCCAGCAGCGTAGGAAGGCAGGGTGGAGGCTACACCTTC

d_call: TRBD1
clone_size: many
j_call: TRBJ2-3
v_call: TRBV20-1
cdr3_aa: CSARGIIVQGPDTQYF
cdr3_nt: TGCAGTGCTAGAGGGATTATTGTACAGGGGCCGGATACGCAGTATTTT

d_call: NA
clone_size: NA
j_call: TRBJ1-1
v_call: TRBV12-3/TRBV12-4
cdr3_aa: CASSFGGPQSAFF
cdr3_nt: TGTGCCAGCAGTTTTGGGGGGCCCCAGTCCGCTTTCTTT

d_call: NA
clone_size: NA
j_call: TRBJ1-2
v_call: TRBV30
cdr3_aa: CAWQPGTPGGYTF
cdr3_nt: TGTGCCTGGCAGCCCGGGACCCCGGGTGGCTACACCTTC

d_call: TRBD1
clone_size: many
j_call: TRBJ2-3
v_call: TRBV28
cdr3_aa: CASSLDRADTQYF
cdr3_nt: TGTGCCAGCAGTTTAGACAGGGCGGATACGCAGTATTTT

d_call: TRBD1
clone_size: few
j_call: TRBJ1-1
v_call: TRBV5-1
cdr3_aa: CASSFSGQGANTEAFF
cdr3_nt: TGCGCCAGCAGCTTCAGCGGCCAGGGGGCAAACACTGAAGCTTTCTTT

d_call: NA
clone_size: few
j_call: TRBJ2-7
v_call: TRBV12-3/TRBV12-4
cdr3_aa: CASSLGSSEQYF
cdr3_nt: TGTGCCAGCAGTTTAGGTAGTTCCGAGCAGTACTTC

d_call: TRBD1
clone_size: few
j_call: TRBJ1-2
v_call: TRBV20-1
cdr3_aa: CSAALDRVGYTF
cdr3_nt: TGCAGTGCTGCGTTAGACAGGGTTGGCTACACCTTC

d_call: NA
clone_size: many
j_call: TRBJ2-5
v_call: TRBV7-2
cdr3_aa: CASSLRLVETQYF
cdr3_nt: TGTGCCAGCAGCTTAAGGCTAGTCGAGACCCAGTACTTC

d_call: NA
clone_size: many
j_call: TRBJ1-1
v_call: TRBV18
cdr3_aa: CASSAADTEAFF
cdr3_nt: TGTGCCAGCTCTGCAGCGGACACTGAAGCTTTCTTT

d_call: NA
clone_size: NA
j_call: TRBJ2-1
v_call: TRBV19
cdr3_aa: CASSGRSGTVRFNEQFF
cdr3_nt: TGTGCCAGTAGTGGGCGCAGCGGGACAGTCCGCTTTAATGAGCAGTTCTTC

d_call: NA
clone_size: NA
j_call: TRBJ2-1
v_call: TRBV7-2
cdr3_aa: CASSLALESEQFF
cdr3_nt: TGTGCCAGCAGCTTAGCCCTAGAGAGTGAGCAGTTCTTC

d_call: NA
clone_size: few
j_call: TRBJ2-4
v_call: TRBV4-3
cdr3_aa: CASSQDGGGVQYF
cdr3_nt: TGCGCCAGCAGCCAAGATGGAGGGGGCGTTCAGTACTTC

d_call: NA
clone_size: few
j_call: TRBJ2-1
v_call: TRBV6-2/TRBV6-3
cdr3_aa: CASSTWAGGQYNEQFF
cdr3_nt: TGTGCCAGCAGTACTTGGGCCGGGGGCCAATACAATGAGCAGTTCTTC

d_call: TRBD1
clone_size: NA
j_call: TRBJ2-5
v_call: TRBV12-3/TRBV12-4
cdr3_aa: CASSSTGMAKTQYF
cdr3_nt: TGTGCCAGCAGTTCGACAGGGATGGCGAAGACCCAGTACTTC

d_call: NA
clone_size: few
j_call: TRBJ1-5
v_call: TRBV5-1
cdr3_aa: CASRFGPSNQPQHF
cdr3_nt: TGCGCCAGCAGGTTCGGGCCCTCGAATCAGCCCCAGCATTTT

d_call: NA
clone_size: many
j_call: TRBJ2-1
v_call: TRBV7-9
cdr3_aa: CASSLAMRAEQFF
cdr3_nt: TGTGCCAGCAGCTTAGCGATGCGGGCGGAGCAGTTCTTC

d_call: NA
clone_size: NA
j_call: TRBJ1-5
v_call: TRBV4-1
cdr3_aa: CASSRVLSNQPQHF
cdr3_nt: TGCGCCAGCAGCAGGGTCCTTAGCAATCAGCCCCAGCATTTT

d_call: TRBD1
clone_size: few
j_call: TRBJ1-6
v_call: TRBV6-5
cdr3_aa: CASSRRATGDSPLHF
cdr3_nt: TGTGCCAGCAGTCGACGGGCCACAGGGGATTCACCCCTCCACTTT